The entry that follows covers one TCR beta chain sequence. As yet, its antigen is unknown. V shed 1 base and J shed 4 bases, with 10 bases lying between them. The germline gives CDR1 LNHDA, CDR2 SQIVND (reference sequence). The CDR3 consists of 14 residues. The entry originates in a study of T cell responses to AZD1222 COVID-19 vaccine. Study results and limitations: Baseline seropositives among AZD1222 recipients totaled only 5 to 7.

Generated by immunoSEQ multiplex PCR, the TCRdb table keeps only in-frame clones and is missing some. Of around 150,000 clones listed, around nine tenths are singletons. The source is an adult who received the AZD1222 COVID-19 vaccine. The specimen comprised peripheral blood, sampled 28 days after the second AZD1222 dose. The chain links TRBV19 to TRBJ1-2; D is ambiguous. The CDR3: CASSIVNTPYGYTF. DNA for the CDR3: TGTGCCAGTAGTATAGTCAACACCCCCTATGGCTACACCTTC.